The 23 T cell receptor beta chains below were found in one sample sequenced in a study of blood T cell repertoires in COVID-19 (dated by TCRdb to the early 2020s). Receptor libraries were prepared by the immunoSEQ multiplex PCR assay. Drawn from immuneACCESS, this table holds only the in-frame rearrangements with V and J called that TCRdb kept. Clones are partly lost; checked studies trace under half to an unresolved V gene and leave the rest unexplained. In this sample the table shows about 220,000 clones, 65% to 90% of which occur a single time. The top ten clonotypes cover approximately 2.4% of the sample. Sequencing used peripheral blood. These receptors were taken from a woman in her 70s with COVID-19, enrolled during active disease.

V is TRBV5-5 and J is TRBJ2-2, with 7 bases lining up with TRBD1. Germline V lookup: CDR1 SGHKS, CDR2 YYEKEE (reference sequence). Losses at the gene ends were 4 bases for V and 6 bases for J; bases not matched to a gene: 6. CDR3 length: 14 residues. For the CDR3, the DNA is TGTGCCAGCAGCATCCGGACAGGCCCCGGGGAGCTGTTTTTT. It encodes CASSIRTGPGELFF.

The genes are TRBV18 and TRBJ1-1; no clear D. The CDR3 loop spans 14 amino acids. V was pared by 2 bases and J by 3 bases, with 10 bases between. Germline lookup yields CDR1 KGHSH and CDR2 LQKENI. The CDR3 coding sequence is TGTGCCAGCTCACCAATAAATCGGGACACTGAAGCTTTCTTT. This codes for CASSPINRDTEAFF. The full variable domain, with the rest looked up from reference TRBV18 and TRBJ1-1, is NAGVMQNPRHLVRRRGQEARLRCSPMKGHSHVYWYRQLPEEGLKFMVYLQKENIIDESGMPKERFSAEFPKEGPSILRIQQVVRGDSAAYFCASSPINRDTEAFFGQGTRLTVV.

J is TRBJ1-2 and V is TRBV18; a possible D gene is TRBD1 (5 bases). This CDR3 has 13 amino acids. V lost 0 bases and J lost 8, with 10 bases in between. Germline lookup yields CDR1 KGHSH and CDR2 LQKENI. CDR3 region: CASSPPPGLGYTF. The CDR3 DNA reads TGTGCCAGCTCACCACCGCCAGGGTTGGGCTACACCTTC.

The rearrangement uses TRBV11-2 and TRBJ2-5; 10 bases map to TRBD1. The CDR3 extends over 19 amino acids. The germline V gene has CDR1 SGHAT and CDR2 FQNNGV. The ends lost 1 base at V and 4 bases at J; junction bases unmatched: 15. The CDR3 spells CASSLVRPTGGGVGETQYF. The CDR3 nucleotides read TGTGCCAGCAGCTTAGTTCGCCCGACAGGGGGCGGGGTGGGAGAGACCCAGTACTTC.

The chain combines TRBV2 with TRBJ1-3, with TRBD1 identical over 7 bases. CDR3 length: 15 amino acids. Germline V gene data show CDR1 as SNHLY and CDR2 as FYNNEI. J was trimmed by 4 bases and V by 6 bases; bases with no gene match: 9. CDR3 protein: CASSQQRGPGNTIYF. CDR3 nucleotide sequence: TGTGCCAGCAGCCAGCAGAGGGGGCCAGGAAACACCATATATTTT. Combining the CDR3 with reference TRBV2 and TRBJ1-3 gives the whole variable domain EPEVTQTPSHQVTQMGQEVILRCVPISNHLYFYWYRQILGQKVEFLVSFYNNEISEKSEIFDDQFSVERPDGSNFTLKIRSTKLEDSAMYFCASSQQRGPGNTIYFGEGSWLTVV.

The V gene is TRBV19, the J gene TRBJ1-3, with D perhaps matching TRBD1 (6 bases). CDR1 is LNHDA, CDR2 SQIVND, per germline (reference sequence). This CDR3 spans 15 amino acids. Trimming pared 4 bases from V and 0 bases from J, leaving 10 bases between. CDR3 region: CASSKGHHSGNTIYF. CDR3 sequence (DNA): TGTGCCAGTAGTAAGGGACACCACTCTGGAAACACCATATATTTT.

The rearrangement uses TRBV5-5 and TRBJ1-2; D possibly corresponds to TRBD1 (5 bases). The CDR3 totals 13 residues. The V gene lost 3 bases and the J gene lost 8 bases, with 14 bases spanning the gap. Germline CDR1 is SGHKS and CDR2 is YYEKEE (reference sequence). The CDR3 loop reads CASSSVPGVGYTF. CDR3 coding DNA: TGTGCCAGCAGCTCTGTACCGGGGGTAGGCTACACCTTC. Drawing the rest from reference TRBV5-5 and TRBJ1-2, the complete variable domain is DAGVTQSPTHLIKTRGQQVTLRCSPISGHKSVSWYQQVLGQGPQFIFQYYEKEERGRGNFPDRFSARQFPNYSSELNVNALLLGDSALYLCASSSVPGVGYTFGSGTRLTVV.

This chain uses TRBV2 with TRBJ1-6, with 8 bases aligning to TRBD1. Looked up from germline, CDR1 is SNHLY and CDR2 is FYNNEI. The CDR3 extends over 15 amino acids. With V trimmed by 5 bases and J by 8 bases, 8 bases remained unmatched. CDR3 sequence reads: CASSRYGQGDSPLHF. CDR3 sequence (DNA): TGTGCCAGCAGTCGTTACGGACAGGGCGATTCACCCCTCCACTTT.

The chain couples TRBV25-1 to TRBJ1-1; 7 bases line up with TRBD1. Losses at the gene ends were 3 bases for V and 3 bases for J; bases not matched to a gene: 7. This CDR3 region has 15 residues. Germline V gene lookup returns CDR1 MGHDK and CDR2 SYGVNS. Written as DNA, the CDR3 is TGTGCCAGCAGTGACAGGACAGGAAGCCACACTGAAGCTTTCTTT. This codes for CASSDRTGSHTEAFF.

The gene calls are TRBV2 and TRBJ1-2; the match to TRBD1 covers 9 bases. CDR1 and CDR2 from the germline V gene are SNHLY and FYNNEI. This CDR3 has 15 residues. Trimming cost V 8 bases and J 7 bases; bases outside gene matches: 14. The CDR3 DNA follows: TGTGCCAGCTCCGGTTTTACCCCGGGACAGGGTGGCTACACCTTC. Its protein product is CASSGFTPGQGGYTF.

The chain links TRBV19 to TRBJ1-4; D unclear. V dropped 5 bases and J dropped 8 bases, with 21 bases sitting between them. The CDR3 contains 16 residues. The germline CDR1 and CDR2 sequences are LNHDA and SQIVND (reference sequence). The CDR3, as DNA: TGTGCCAGTAGTCTCCGAGCGAGGGTAGGGAACGAAAAACTGTTTTTT. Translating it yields CASSLRARVGNEKLFF.

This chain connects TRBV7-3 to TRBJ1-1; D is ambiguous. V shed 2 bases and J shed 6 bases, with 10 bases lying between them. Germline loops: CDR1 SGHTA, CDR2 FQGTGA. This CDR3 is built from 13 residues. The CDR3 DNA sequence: TGTGCCAGCAGCTTATCTGTCCCGGCTGAAGCTTTCTTT. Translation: CASSLSVPAEAFF.

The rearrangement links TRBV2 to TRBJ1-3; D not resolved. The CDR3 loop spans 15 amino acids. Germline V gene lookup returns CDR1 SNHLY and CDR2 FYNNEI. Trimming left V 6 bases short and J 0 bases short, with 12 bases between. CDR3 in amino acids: CASSALRYSGNTIYF. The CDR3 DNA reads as TGTGCCAGCAGCGCTCTCAGATACTCTGGAAACACCATATATTTT.

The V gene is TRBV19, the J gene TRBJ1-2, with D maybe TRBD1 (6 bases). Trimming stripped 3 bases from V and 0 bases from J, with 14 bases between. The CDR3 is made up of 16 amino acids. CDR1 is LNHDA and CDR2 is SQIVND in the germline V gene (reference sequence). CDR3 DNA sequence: TGTGCCAGTAGTATTTCGAGGACAGTAACTAACTATGGCTACACCTTC. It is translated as CASSISRTVTNYGYTF.

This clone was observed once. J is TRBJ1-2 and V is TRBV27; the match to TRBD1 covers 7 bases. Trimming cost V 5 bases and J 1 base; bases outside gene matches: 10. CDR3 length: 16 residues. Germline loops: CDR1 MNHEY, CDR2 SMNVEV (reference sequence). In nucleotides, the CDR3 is TGTGCCAGCAGTCCCCAGCGACAGGGTTTTAACTATGGCTACACCTTC. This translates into CASSPQRQGFNYGYTF.

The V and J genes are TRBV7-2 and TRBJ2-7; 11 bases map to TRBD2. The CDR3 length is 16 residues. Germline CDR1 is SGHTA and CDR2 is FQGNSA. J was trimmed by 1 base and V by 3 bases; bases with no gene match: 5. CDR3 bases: TGTGCCAGCAGCTTGACTAGCGGGAACCCATCCTACGAGCAGTACTTC. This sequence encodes CASSLTSGNPSYEQYF.

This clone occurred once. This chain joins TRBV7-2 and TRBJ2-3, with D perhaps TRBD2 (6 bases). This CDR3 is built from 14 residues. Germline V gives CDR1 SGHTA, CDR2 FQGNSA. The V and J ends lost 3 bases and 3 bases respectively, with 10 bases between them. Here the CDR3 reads CASSLGGKTDTQYF. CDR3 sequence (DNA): TGTGCCAGCAGCTTGGGCGGGAAGACAGATACGCAGTATTTT.

CDR3 sequence reads: CASTQSGGTPYEQYF. Written as DNA, the CDR3 is TGTGCCAGCACCCAAAGCGGCGGGACTCCCTACGAGCAGTACTTC. The V and J genes are TRBV28 and TRBJ2-7; weak D call: TRBD2 (6 bases). The germline V gene has CDR1 MDHEN and CDR2 SYDVKM. Trimming left V 7 bases short and J 2 bases short, with 18 bases between. This CDR3 has 15 residues.

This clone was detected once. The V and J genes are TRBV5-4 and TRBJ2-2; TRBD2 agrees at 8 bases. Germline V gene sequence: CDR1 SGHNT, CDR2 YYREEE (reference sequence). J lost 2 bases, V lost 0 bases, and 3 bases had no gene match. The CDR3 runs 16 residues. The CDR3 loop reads CASSLVAGPNTGELFF. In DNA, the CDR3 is TGTGCCAGCAGCTTGGTAGCGGGGCCAAACACCGGGGAGCTGTTTTTT.

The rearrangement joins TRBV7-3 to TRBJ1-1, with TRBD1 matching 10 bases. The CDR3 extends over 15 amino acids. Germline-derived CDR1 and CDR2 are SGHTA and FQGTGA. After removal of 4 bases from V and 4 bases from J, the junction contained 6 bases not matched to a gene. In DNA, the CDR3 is TGTGCCAGCAGCTCCACAGGACAGGGGGGCACTGAAGCTTTCTTT. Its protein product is CASSSTGQGGTEAFF.

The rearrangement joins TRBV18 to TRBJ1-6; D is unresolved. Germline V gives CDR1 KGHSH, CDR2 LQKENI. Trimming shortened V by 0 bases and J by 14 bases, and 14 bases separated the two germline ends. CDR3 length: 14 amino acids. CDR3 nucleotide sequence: TGTGCCAGCTCACCACCCTTTGACGTCGCGGCCCTCCACTTT. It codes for CASSPPFDVAALHF.

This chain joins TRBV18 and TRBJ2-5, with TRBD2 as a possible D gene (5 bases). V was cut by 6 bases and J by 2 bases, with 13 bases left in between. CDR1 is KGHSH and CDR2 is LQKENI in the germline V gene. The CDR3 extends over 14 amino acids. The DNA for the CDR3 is TGTGCCAGCTCGTATGACGGGATTCAAGAGACCCAGTACTTC. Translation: CASSYDGIQETQYF.

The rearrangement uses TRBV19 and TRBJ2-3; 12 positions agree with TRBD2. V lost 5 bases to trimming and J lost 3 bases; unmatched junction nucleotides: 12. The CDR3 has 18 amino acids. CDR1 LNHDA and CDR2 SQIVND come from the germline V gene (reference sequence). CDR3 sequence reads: CASSLTTSGRGETDTQYF. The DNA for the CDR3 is TGTGCCAGTAGTTTGACGACTAGCGGGAGAGGAGAAACAGATACGCAGTATTTT.